The following is a T cell receptor (beta chain) sequence with its context. Its antigen remains unidentified. There are no base qualities to consult, and no much larger clone falls within one base. This sample was taken from a study of CD8 T cells in ankylosing spondylitis (dated 2017 in TCRdb). Study-wide context: The study profiled T cell receptor beta repertoires in healthy donors and ankylosing spondylitis patients to find disease-linked TCR variants. The full study cohort was made up of over 20 ankylosing spondylitis patients and about a hundred healthy donors. Peripheral blood samples were taken, and synovial fluid was additionally collected from ankylosing spondylitis patients. Overall study results and their limits: The disease-linked clones were reported as significantly enriched in matched synovial fluid samples from ankylosing spondylitis patients. The disease-linked clones showed a CD8+ phenotype and occurred at relatively low frequencies in peripheral blood. Some motif variants were previously reported in synovial fluid and blood of reactive arthritis patients, suggesting common disease-initiation mechanisms. A TCR beta motif made up of roughly eight highly homologous amino acid variants appeared to be characteristic of blood from ankylosing spondylitis patients.

Sequenced using an Illumina HiSeq 2500. Quantitative 5'-RACE with molecular barcodes was used to prepare TCR beta libraries. For the original study's pipeline: Disease-linked TCR variants were identified with a new computational method built on a probabilistic model of VDJ rearrangement. The raw public data were reprocessed by TCRdb itself: fastp quality trimming at Q25, MiXCR clonotype calling, in-frame beta chains only. Records with the same CDR3 protein are collapsed into one entry carrying the most frequent genes and DNA. These V and J calls derive from TCRdb rather than the authors' analysis. Within this sample are some 840,000 distinct CDR3 sequences, with roughly 12% of them counted one time only. The ten largest clones add up to more than 0.5% of the sample. From cysteine to phenylalanine, the CDR3 is 14 amino acids long. Just the 42-base CDR3 DNA is kept, in frame starting at base 1. Clipping removes 0 bases from V and 16 bases from J, with 15 as the unmatched junction base count. In the germline V gene (reference sequence), CDR1 corresponds to DFQATT and CDR2 to SNEGSKA.

The V and J segments used are TRBV20-1 and TRBJ2-1; 7 bases in the middle match TRBD1. The TCR was taken from a male donor with ankylosing spondylitis. Sequencing input: blood, either unsorted or a sorted T cell fraction (not recorded which). The DNA sequence is TGCAGTGCTAGAGATCCGGTAGGGGGCAGACTGTTTTTCTTC. This sequence encodes CSARDPVGGRLFFF.